This is a list of T cell receptor beta chains from one sample in a study of PD-1 blockade in classical Hodgkin lymphoma. The data were produced by immunoSEQ multiplex PCR, yet TCRdb's version contains in-frame clones alone and is incomplete. The sample consists of fewer than 20,000 clones, about 88% of them appearing once. The input for sequencing was peripheral blood mononuclear cells (PBMCs), taken at baseline. The receptors originated from a human donor with classical Hodgkin lymphoma. Both conserved end residues are part of each CDR3. Each record gives: clone size, J gene, D gene, V gene, CDR3 protein, CDR3 DNA. The D gene is left open where the match is weak. Only part of the rows carry a size: once, few, many, or a class if the clone is expanded.

NA | TRBJ1-1 | TRBD1 | TRBV2 | CASSYRGGTEAFF | TGTGCCAGCAGTTACAGGGGTGGCACTGAAGCTTTCTTT
NA | TRBJ2-2 | NA | TRBV7-2 | CASSPPRVRGRNTGELFF | TGTGCCAGCAGCCCGCCACGCGTTAGGGGGAGGAACACCGGGGAGCTGTTTTTT
once | TRBJ2-7 | NA | TRBV7-2 | CASSQTSSYEQYF | TGTGCCAGCAGTCAGACATCTTCCTACGAGCAGTACTTC
NA | TRBJ2-1 | TRBD2 | TRBV4-3 | CASSQEGVFGTSGINEQFF | TGCGCCAGCAGCCAAGAGGGCGTATTCGGGACTAGCGGAATCAATGAGCAGTTCTTC
few | TRBJ2-1 | NA | TRBV4-3 | CASSQDWYNEQFF | TGCGCCAGCAGCCAAGATTGGTACAATGAGCAGTTCTTC
NA | TRBJ1-5 | TRBD1 | TRBV2 | CARGGPNSNQPQHF | TGTGCCAGAGGGGGCCCTAATAGCAATCAGCCCCAGCATTTT
NA | TRBJ2-7 | TRBD1 | TRBV4-2 | CASSRTGDSSYEQYF | TGTGCCAGCAGCCGAACCGGGGACAGCTCCTACGAGCAGTACTTC
NA | TRBJ2-6 | NA | TRBV19 | CASPRSGANVLTF | TGTGCCAGCCCCAGATCTGGGGCCAACGTCCTGACTTTC
once | TRBJ1-1 | TRBD1 | TRBV6-1 | CASSFWTGVHQAFF | TGTGCCAGCAGTTTTTGGACAGGGGTCCATCAAGCTTTCTTT
NA | TRBJ2-1 | TRBD1 | TRBV28 | CASSYRPGQGYYNEQFF | TGTGCCAGCAGTTACCGACCGGGACAGGGGTATTACAATGAGCAGTTCTTC
NA | TRBJ1-4 | NA | TRBV9 | CASSVGGAGEKLFF | TGTGCCAGCAGCGTAGGGGGGGCAGGTGAAAAACTGTTTTTT
NA | TRBJ1-5 | TRBD1 | TRBV9 | CASSRGGADREDQPQHF | TGTGCCAGCAGCAGGGGGGGAGCGGACAGGGAGGATCAGCCCCAGCATTTT
medium-sized | TRBJ2-2 | NA | TRBV6-4 | CASSESGDTGELFF | TGTGCCAGCAGTGAATCTGGCGACACCGGGGAGCTGTTTTTT
NA | TRBJ1-2 | NA | TRBV5-5 | CASSLGAAAYGYTF | TGTGCCAGCAGCTTGGGGGCAGCCGCCTATGGCTACACCTTC
NA | TRBJ1-5 | TRBD1 | TRBV28 | CASSLTQGANQPQHF | TGTGCCAGCAGTTTAACACAGGGGGCAAATCAGCCCCAGCATTTT
NA | TRBJ2-3 | NA | TRBV7-9 | CASSSLGHTDTQYF | TGTGCCAGCAGTAGTCTCGGCCACACAGATACGCAGTATTTT
NA | TRBJ1-5 | NA | TRBV4-3 | CASSPSSAYSNQPQHF | TGCGCCAGCAGCCCCTCGTCCGCTTATAGCAATCAGCCCCAGCATTTT
NA | TRBJ1-1 | NA | TRBV29-1 | CSARPMGGTEAFF | TGCAGCGCCCGCCCCATGGGGGGAACTGAAGCTTTCTTT
NA | TRBJ1-3 | NA | TRBV25-1 | CASRETTNSGNTIYF | TGTGCCAGCAGAGAAACCACGAATTCTGGAAACACCATATATTTT
NA | TRBJ2-1 | TRBD2 | TRBV27 | CASSLTTRAGGDNEQFF | TGTGCCAGCAGCTTAACCACCAGAGCGGGGGGGGACAATGAGCAGTTCTTC
NA | TRBJ1-1 | NA | TRBV5-1 | CASSGGNRDTEAFF | TGCGCCAGCAGCGGGGGGAATCGAGACACTGAAGCTTTCTTT
NA | TRBJ2-7 | NA | TRBV13 | CASSLMNGPSGDYEQYF | TGTGCCAGCAGCTTAATGAACGGACCCTCGGGGGACTACGAGCAGTACTTC
NA | TRBJ2-5 | NA | TRBV5-4 | CASSRDRQETQYF | TGTGCCAGCAGCCGGGACCGGCAAGAGACCCAGTACTTC
once | TRBJ2-5 | TRBD2 | TRBV5-4 | CASTSGGGDETQYF | TGTGCCAGCACGAGCGGGGGTGGGGATGAGACCCAGTACTTC
NA | TRBJ1-2 | TRBD1 | TRBV4-3 | CASSQDRDRAGYTF | TGCGCCAGCAGCCAAGATCGGGACAGGGCTGGCTACACCTTC
NA | TRBJ1-5 | TRBD1 | TRBV10-2 | CASSADRERPQHF | TGCGCCAGCAGTGCAGACAGGGAACGGCCCCAGCATTTT
few | TRBJ1-1 | NA | TRBV4-3 | CASSPGVNTEAFF | TGCGCCAGCAGTCCAGGGGTGAACACTGAAGCTTTCTTT
NA | TRBJ2-7 | NA | TRBV21-1 | CASSTSWTHPAHYEQYF | TGTGCCAGCAGCACTTCTTGGACTCACCCGGCTCATTACGAGCAGTACTTC
NA | TRBJ1-4 | NA | TRBV4-2 | CASSLGPREKLFF | TGTGCCAGCAGCCTGGGGCCCAGAGAAAAACTGTTTTTT
NA | TRBJ2-1 | NA | TRBV28 | CASSLIRSYNEQFF | TGTGCCAGCAGTTTAATTCGGTCCTACAATGAGCAGTTCTTC
NA | TRBJ2-3 | NA | TRBV9 | CASSVEGGLPTDTQYF | TGTGCCAGCAGCGTAGAGGGGGGACTTCCGACAGATACGCAGTATTTT
once | TRBJ2-1 | NA | TRBV5-6 | CASSEGPGGALNEQFF | TGTGCCAGCAGTGAGGGCCCGGGTGGGGCGCTCAATGAGCAGTTCTTC
NA | TRBJ1-2 | NA | TRBV28 | CASSQGLNYGYTF | TGTGCCAGCAGCCAAGGCCTAAACTATGGCTACACCTTC